The TCR beta chain under discussion was sequenced for a study of T-cell reconstitution after alpha-beta-depleted transplantation in children. Unique molecular identifiers were used to barcode this TCRbeta library. TCRdb re-called the PCR reads through MiXCR, storing one row per CDR3 protein. The sample contains a few hundred thousand distinct CDR3 sequences, about a fifth of which appear only once. The germline gives CDR1 LGHDT, CDR2 YNNKEL (reference sequence). Germline trimming cut 0 bases from V and 4 bases from J; bases unmatched to any gene: 8. This CDR3 is built from 18 residues. The sequence came from a human donor who donated a stem cell graft to a child with acute myeloid leukemia. The V gene is TRBV3-1, the J gene TRBJ2-1; 11 positions agree with TRBD2. The sequencing here drew on PBMCs from the stem cell graft donor, taken from the stem cell graft. The CDR3 DNA reads as TGTGCCAGCAGCCAAGACGAGAAGGGACTAGCGGTATACAATGAGCAGTTCTTC. This translates into CASSQDEKGLAVYNEQFF.